This T cell receptor beta chain derives from a study of T cell responses to AZD1222 COVID-19 vaccine. CDR1 and CDR2 (germline): MNHNS, SASEGT. This CDR3 region has 13 residues. With 2 bases removed from V and 9 bases from J, the gap between germline ends came to 14 bases. The method was immunoSEQ multiplex PCR; TCRdb's version includes in-frame clones alone and lacks a portion of them. The data hold about 35,000 clones, with around 84% observed a single time. This chain uses TRBV6-1 with TRBJ2-7, with D uncertain. This sample comprised peripheral blood, obtained 28 days after the second AZD1222 dose. This TCR came from an adult who received the AZD1222 COVID-19 vaccine. The CDR3 nucleotides are TGTGCCAGCAGTGAATCTTCCCTTAGAATGCAGTACTTC. This encodes CASSESSLRMQYF.